These 21 T cell receptor beta chains came from one sample sequenced in a study of T cells in Graves' hyperthyroidism and ophthalmopathy. Using RNA transcripts as the source, TCR beta CDR3 regions were amplified. A first-round RT-PCR of the TCR CDR3 used the HTBI primer set. TCRdb re-called the multiplex PCR reads through MiXCR, storing one row per CDR3 protein. The sample yields 300,000 to 350,000 distinct CDR3 sequences, roughly a fifth seen once. The sequenced sample was blood. These TCRs come from a woman between 50 and 59 years old with Graves' hyperthyroidism.

The table lists this clonotype with a few counts. The genes are TRBV6-1 and TRBJ2-4; D remains ambiguous. Germline V gene lookup returns CDR1 MNHNS and CDR2 SASEGT. This CDR3 spans 17 amino acids. Trimming took 0 bases from V and 0 from J, leaving 12 bases between them. DNA of the CDR3: TGTGCCAGCAGTGAAGCGCGTGGCAGTCTAGCCAAAAACATTCAGTACTTC. Encoded protein: CASSEARGSLAKNIQYF.

This clonotype was seen a handful of times. This chain joins TRBV7-3 and TRBJ1-4; D unclear. V was pared by 1 base and J by 4 bases, with 10 bases between. There are 15 residues in the CDR3. The germline gives CDR1 SGHTA, CDR2 FQGTGA. The CDR3 DNA is TGTGCCAGCAGCTTAAGGGGAGGGATTAATGAAAAACTGTTTTTT. This codes for CASSLRGGINEKLFF.

This clonotype has at least ten counts. This chain joins TRBV6-1 and TRBJ1-2, with D unresolved. The V gene lost 4 bases and the J gene lost 3 bases, with 15 bases spanning the gap. The germline gives CDR1 MNHNS, CDR2 SASEGT. The CDR3 has 15 residues. CDR3 sequence: CASSGGPSQDYGYTF. The CDR3 DNA follows: TGTGCCAGCAGTGGCGGACCCTCCCAGGACTATGGCTACACCTTC.

This clonotype is a singleton in its sample. The germline gene is not matched at one end of the junction; a read error may be the cause. This chain joins TRBV27 and TRBJ1-4; D is undetermined. The CDR3 is 11 amino acids. From germline, CDR1 is MNHEY and CDR2 SMNVEV (reference sequence). The CDR3 loop reads CASATNEKLFF. The CDR3 DNA sequence: TGTGCCAGCGCAACAAATGAAAAACTGTTTTTT.

In its sample, this clonotype was seen many times. The V gene is TRBV28, the J gene TRBJ1-5; D unresolved. This CDR3 has 15 residues. Trimming took 5 bases from V and 0 from J, leaving 11 bases between them. Per the germline V gene, CDR1 is MDHEN and CDR2 is SYDVKM. The DNA of the CDR3 is TGTGCCAGCAGTCCCCCCCCTTATAGCAATCAGCCCCAGCATTTT. Its protein product is CASSPPPYSNQPQHF.

This clonotype was picked up many times. V and J are TRBV28 and TRBJ1-2; 7 nucleotides line up with TRBD1. The CDR3 sequence is 15 residues long. Germline values: CDR1 MDHEN, CDR2 SYDVKM. Losses at the gene ends were 2 bases for V and 4 bases for J; bases not matched to a gene: 7. The CDR3 spells CASSLGRQGAYGYTF. The DNA for the CDR3 is TGTGCCAGCAGTTTAGGCCGACAGGGCGCCTATGGCTACACCTTC.

This clonotype showed up many times. This sequence joins TRBV11-2 and TRBJ1-1; 10 bases are shared with TRBD1. J was trimmed by 5 bases and V by 6 bases; bases with no gene match: 3. Germline assignment: CDR1 SGHAT and CDR2 FQNNGV. The CDR3 covers 13 residues. CDR3 region: CASRPGQGTEAFF. For the CDR3, the DNA is TGTGCCAGCAGGCCGGGACAGGGGACTGAAGCTTTCTTT. Full variable domain (rest looked up from reference TRBV11-2 and TRBJ1-1): EAGVAQSPRYKIIEKRQSVAFWCNPISGHATLYWYQQILGQGPKLLIQFQNNGVVDDSQLPKDRFSAERLKGVDSTLKIQPAKLEDSAVYLCASRPGQGTEAFFGQGTRLTVV.

The table lists this clonotype with many counts. The V and J genes are TRBV28 and TRBJ2-3; D gene uncertain. Germline V lookup: CDR1 MDHEN, CDR2 SYDVKM. CDR3 length: 13 residues. V lost 2 bases and J lost 7, with 10 bases in between. CDR3 loop: CASSLDTGNTQYF. The CDR3 DNA reads as TGTGCCAGCAGTTTAGACACCGGTAATACGCAGTATTTT.

The chain employs TRBV27 and TRBJ1-5; no firm D call. The germline CDR1 and CDR2 sequences are MNHEY and SMNVEV (reference sequence). This CDR3 spans 14 amino acids. V lost 6 bases to trimming and J lost 3 bases, with 12 bases between them. The chain's CDR3 is CASRKGAPNQPQHF. The CDR3 DNA follows: TGTGCCAGCAGAAAGGGAGCGCCCAATCAGCCCCAGCATTTT.

The rearrangement links TRBV3-1 to TRBJ2-7; D gene ambiguous. V lost 0 bases and J 2 bases, leaving 8 bases between the germline ends. The CDR3 runs to 14 residues. The germline CDR1 and CDR2 sequences are LGHDT and YNNKEL (reference sequence). CDR3 protein: CASSQDDLAYEQYF. The CDR3 DNA sequence: TGTGCCAGCAGCCAAGATGACCTAGCCTACGAGCAGTACTTC.

This clonotype was seen repeatedly, ten times or more. This chain connects TRBV5-1 to TRBJ1-1, with TRBD1 matching 12 bases. The CDR3 totals 17 residues. Germline CDR1 SGHRS, CDR2 YFSETQ. V shed 4 bases and J 2 bases; nucleotides not matched to a gene: 9. CDR3 bases: TGCGCCAGCAGCACAGGGACAGGGGGCCTTAGAAACACTGAAGCTTTCTTT. It is translated as CASSTGTGGLRNTEAFF.

This rearrangement joins TRBV6-2 or TRBV6-3 to TRBJ2-1; 7 bases map to TRBD1. V lost 6 bases, J lost 2 bases, and 10 bases stayed unmatched. Per germline, CDR1 MNHEY and CDR2 SVGEGT. The CDR3 extends over 16 amino acids. The CDR3 spells CASRPQRGPAYNEQFF. The DNA of the CDR3 is TGTGCCAGCAGGCCACAAAGGGGGCCGGCCTACAATGAGCAGTTCTTC.

V and J are TRBV6-1 and TRBJ1-6, with 8 bases matching TRBD1. The germline V gene has CDR1 MNHNS and CDR2 SASEGT. The V and J ends lost 6 bases and 11 bases, in that order; junction bases with no gene match: 9. This CDR3 is 14 amino acids long. Here the CDR3 DNA reads TGTGCCAGCAGCCCAGACAGGGGAATGACACCCCTCCACTTT. Translating gives CASSPDRGMTPLHF.

This clonotype came up a few times. This chain joins TRBV4-2 and TRBJ2-2; D remains unclear. CDR1 is LGHNA, CDR2 YNFKEQ, per germline. The CDR3 runs to 13 residues. V dropped 0 bases and J dropped 6 bases, with 5 bases sitting between them. Here the CDR3 DNA reads TGTGCCAGCAGCCAAGATTGGGCCGGGGAGCTGTTTTTT. It is translated as CASSQDWAGELFF.

This clonotype was seen ten or more times. The chain is built from TRBV5-6 and TRBJ1-2, with 7 nucleotides matching TRBD1. The CDR3 sequence is 14 residues long. The V gene's germline CDR1 is SGHDT and CDR2 YYEEEE. The trim removed 2 bases at V and 2 bases at J, leaving 3 bases unmatched. Here the CDR3 DNA reads TGTGCCAGCAGCTTCCCCAGGGGGAACTATGGCTACACCTTC. Translation: CASSFPRGNYGYTF.

In this sample, this clonotype turned up many times. CDR3 sequence reads: CASSPSSGNLYGYTF. The CDR3 coding sequence is TGTGCCAGCTCACCCTCATCCGGGAACCTCTATGGCTACACCTTC. The chain carries TRBV18 and TRBJ1-2, with D unresolved. The V and J ends lost 3 bases and 4 bases respectively, with 15 bases between them. The V gene's germline CDR1 is KGHSH and CDR2 LQKENI. The CDR3 is made up of 15 amino acids.

V gene TRBV6-2 or TRBV6-3 combines with J gene TRBJ2-5; 12 bases agree with TRBD2. The germline V gene has CDR1 MNHEY and CDR2 SVGEGT. CDR3 length equals 16 residues. After removal of 8 bases from V and 1 base from J, the junction contained 8 bases not matched to a gene. The CDR3 coding sequence is TGTGCCAGCTCACCTTGGACTAGCGGGATCCAAGAGACCCAGTACTTC. Amino acids: CASSPWTSGIQETQYF.

Many counts were recorded for this clonotype. The chain carries TRBV28 and TRBJ1-1; D is unresolved. Per germline, CDR1 MDHEN and CDR2 SYDVKM. Trimming left V 5 bases short and J 6 bases short, with 4 bases between. This CDR3 has 10 amino acids. CDR3 residues: CASSHAEAFF. In DNA, the CDR3 is TGTGCCAGCAGTCACGCTGAAGCTTTCTTT.

This clonotype appeared many times. The V call is TRBV5-1, the J call TRBJ1-2, with 12 positions matching TRBD1. Per germline, CDR1 SGHRS and CDR2 YFSETQ. The V and J ends lost 0 bases and 8 bases, in that order; junction bases with no gene match: 2. The CDR3 is 14 amino acids. CDR3 amino acids: CASSLGDRGHGYTF. In DNA, the CDR3 is TGCGCCAGCAGCTTGGGGGACAGGGGGCACGGCTACACCTTC.

The rearrangement uses TRBV27 and TRBJ1-2, with D hard to call. The V end lost 5 bases, the J end lost 8 bases, and 15 bases lay between the germline ends. The V gene's germline CDR1 is MNHEY and CDR2 SMNVEV (reference sequence). The CDR3 runs 13 residues. The CDR3, as DNA: TGTGCCAGCAGTGTGAATGAGGAGGCCGGCTACACCTTC. Its translation is CASSVNEEAGYTF.

This chain connects TRBV12-3 or TRBV12-4 to TRBJ1-1, with unresolved D. The CDR3 spans 13 residues. V lost 3 bases to trimming and J lost 3 bases, with 8 bases between them. CDR3: CASSLMGDTEAFF. In nucleotides, the CDR3 is TGTGCCAGCAGTTTGATGGGTGACACTGAAGCTTTCTTT.